This T cell receptor beta chain emerged from a study of blood T cells in healthy people across ages. Study-wide results and limits: Researchers judged that diversity estimates from one million T cells fell short of true values. PBMCs that were unsorted prevented a conclusive naive versus antigen-experienced comparison.

Next came a second PCR, run for about 7 to 11 cycles, which used a sample-barcoded 5' primer along with a J-beta primer mix. A template-switch adaptor containing 12 random nucleotides labeled each cDNA molecule. TCRdb reprocessed the 5' RACE reads with MiXCR, giving one entry per CDR3 protein. This repertoire shows about 1.8 million distinct CDR3 sequences, approximately 50% found once; its top ten account for over 2%. The V end lost 4 bases, the J end lost 14 bases, and 6 bases lay between the germline ends. Germline assignment: CDR1 SEHNR and CDR2 FQNEAQ (reference sequence). The CDR3 spans 9 residues. This clonotype was detected once. Its antigen is unknown.

The specimen sequenced was blood. This clonotype was sampled from a woman aged 40-49 years in good health. V usage is TRBV7-9 and J usage is TRBJ2-1, with no clear D. Here the CDR3 DNA reads TGTGCCAGCAGCTCCGAGGAGTTCTTC. Protein sequence: CASSSEEFF.